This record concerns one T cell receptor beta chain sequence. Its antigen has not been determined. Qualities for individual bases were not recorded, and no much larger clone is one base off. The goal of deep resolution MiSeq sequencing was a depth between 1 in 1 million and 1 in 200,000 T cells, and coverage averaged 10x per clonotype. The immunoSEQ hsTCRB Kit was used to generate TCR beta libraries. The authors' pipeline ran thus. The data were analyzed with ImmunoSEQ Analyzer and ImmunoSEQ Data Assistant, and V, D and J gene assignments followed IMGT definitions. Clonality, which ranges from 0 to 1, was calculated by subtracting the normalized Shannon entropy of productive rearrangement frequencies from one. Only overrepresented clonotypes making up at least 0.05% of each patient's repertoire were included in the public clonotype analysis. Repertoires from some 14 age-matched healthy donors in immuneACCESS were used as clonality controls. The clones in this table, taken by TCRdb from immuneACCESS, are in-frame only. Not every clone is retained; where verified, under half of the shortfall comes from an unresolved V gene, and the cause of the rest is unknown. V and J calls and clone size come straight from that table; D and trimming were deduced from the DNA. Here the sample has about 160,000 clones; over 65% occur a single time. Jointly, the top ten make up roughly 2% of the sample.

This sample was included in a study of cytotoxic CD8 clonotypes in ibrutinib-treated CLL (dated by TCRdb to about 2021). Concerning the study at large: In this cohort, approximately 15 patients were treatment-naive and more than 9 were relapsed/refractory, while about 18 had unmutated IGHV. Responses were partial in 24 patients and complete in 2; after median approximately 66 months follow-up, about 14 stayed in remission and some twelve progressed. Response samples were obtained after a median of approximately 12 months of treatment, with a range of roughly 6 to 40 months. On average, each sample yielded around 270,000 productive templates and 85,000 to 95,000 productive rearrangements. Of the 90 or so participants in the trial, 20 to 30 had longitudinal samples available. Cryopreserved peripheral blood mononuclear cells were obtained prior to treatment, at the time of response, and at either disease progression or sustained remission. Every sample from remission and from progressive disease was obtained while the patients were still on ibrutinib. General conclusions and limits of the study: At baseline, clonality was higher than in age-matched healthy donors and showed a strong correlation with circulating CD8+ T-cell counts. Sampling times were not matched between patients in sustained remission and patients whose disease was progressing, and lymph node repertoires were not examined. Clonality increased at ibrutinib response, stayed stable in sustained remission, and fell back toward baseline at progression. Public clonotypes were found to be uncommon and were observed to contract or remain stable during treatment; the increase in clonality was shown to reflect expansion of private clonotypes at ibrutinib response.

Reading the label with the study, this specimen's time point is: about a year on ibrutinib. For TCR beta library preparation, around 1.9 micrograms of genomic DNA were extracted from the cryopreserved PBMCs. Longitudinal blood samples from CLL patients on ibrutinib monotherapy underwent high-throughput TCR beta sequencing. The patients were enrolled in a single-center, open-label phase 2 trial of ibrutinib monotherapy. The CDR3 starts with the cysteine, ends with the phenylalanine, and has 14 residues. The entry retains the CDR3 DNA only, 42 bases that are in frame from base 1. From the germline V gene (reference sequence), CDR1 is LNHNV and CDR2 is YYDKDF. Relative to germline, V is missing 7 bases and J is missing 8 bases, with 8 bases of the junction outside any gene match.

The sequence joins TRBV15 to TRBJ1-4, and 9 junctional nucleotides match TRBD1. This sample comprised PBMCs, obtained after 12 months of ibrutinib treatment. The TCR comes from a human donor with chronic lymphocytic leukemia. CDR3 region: CATNPDRGREKLFF. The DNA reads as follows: TGTGCCACCAACCCAGACAGGGGGAGAGAAAAACTGTTTTTT.